What follows is one T cell receptor beta chain and its context. Its antigen is still unknown. This record belongs to a study of shared clonotypes between healthy human individuals. Deep level was the assay's run setting. Sorted subsets were amplified in replicate PCRs using 150 to 250 ng DNA, roughly 30,000 T cell genomes. Sequencing used immunoSEQ multiplex PCR; TCRdb keeps in-frame clones, though not all of them. The data contain roughly 1,600,000 clones, about 98.5% of them singletons. This CDR3 region has 14 residues. The V gene's germline CDR1 is SGHTA and CDR2 FQGTGA. J gave up 8 bases and V 1 base, and 2 bases lay outside the gene matches. Whole-study results and caveats: Sequencing depth was predicted to influence how clonotypes are shared among donors.

Source material: naive CD4+ T cells sorted from blood. Indicated subset: CD45RA+ positively selected. This receptor was identified in a man aged 25 to 40 in good health. The V call is TRBV7-3, the J call TRBJ2-1; 10 positions match TRBD2. This CDR3 reads CASSLKREGYEQFF. In nucleotides, the CDR3 is TGTGCCAGCAGCTTAAAGCGGGAGGGCTATGAGCAGTTCTTC.